The 2 T cell receptor beta chains presented below share a single source sample, sequenced in a study of shared clonotypes between healthy human individuals. The naive CD8 population came from CD45RO-negative cells selected for CCR7, without terminally differentiated effector memory CD45RA+ cells. Only in-frame clones appear in the TCRdb table, and some are missing; sequencing was by immunoSEQ multiplex PCR. The sample consists of hundreds of thousands of clones, approximately 96% of them appearing once. The sample taken for sequencing was naive CD8+ T cells sorted from blood. The source is a woman aged 25 to 39 in good health.

The chain uses TRBV19 and TRBJ2-7, with 12 bases matching TRBD2. From germline, CDR1 is LNHDA and CDR2 SQIVND (reference sequence). The CDR3 length is 14 residues. J gave up 3 bases and V 5 bases, and 2 bases lay outside the gene matches. The CDR3, as DNA: TGTGCCAGTAGTGTGACTAGCGGGAGCTACGAGCAGTACTTC. Encoded protein: CASSVTSGSYEQYF.

For this clone: Other DNA sequences from this sample encode an identical CDR3 as well. The CDR3 bases are TGTGCCAGCAGTCTACTAGCGGCAAACACCGGGGAGCTGTTTTTT. Protein: CASSLLAANTGELFF. The V gene is TRBV27, the J gene TRBJ2-2, with TRBD2 matching 8 bases. Germline CDR1 MNHEY, CDR2 SMNVEV (reference sequence). There are 15 residues in the CDR3. Germline trimming cut 5 bases from V and 2 bases from J; bases unmatched to any gene: 4.